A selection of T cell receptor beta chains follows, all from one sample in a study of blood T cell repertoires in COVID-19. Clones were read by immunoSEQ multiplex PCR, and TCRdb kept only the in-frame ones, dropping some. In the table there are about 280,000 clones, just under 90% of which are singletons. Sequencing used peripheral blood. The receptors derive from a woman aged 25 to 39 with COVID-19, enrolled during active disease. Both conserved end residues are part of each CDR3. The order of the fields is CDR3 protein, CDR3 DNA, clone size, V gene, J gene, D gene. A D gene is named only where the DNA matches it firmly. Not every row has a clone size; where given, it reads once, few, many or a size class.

CDR3 protein: CASSLAVTSTEAFF
CDR3 DNA: TGCGCCAGCAGCTTGGCGGTGACATCCACTGAAGCTTTCTTT
clone size: -
V gene: TRBV5-1
J gene: TRBJ1-1
D gene: -

CDR3 protein: CASSLARGGAPLLNQPQHF
CDR3 DNA: TGTGCCAGCAGCTTGGCTAGAGGAGGCGCCCCACTACTCAATCAGCCCCAGCATTTT
clone size: -
V gene: TRBV5-8
J gene: TRBJ1-5
D gene: -

CDR3 protein: CASSLGTGMNTEAFF
CDR3 DNA: TGCGCCAGCAGCTTGGGTACAGGCATGAACACTGAAGCTTTCTTT
clone size: -
V gene: TRBV5-1
J gene: TRBJ1-1
D gene: -

CDR3 protein: CASSFMGRGGEKLFF
CDR3 DNA: TGTGCCAGCAGTTTCATGGGCAGGGGTGGTGAAAAACTGTTTTTT
clone size: -
V gene: TRBV27
J gene: TRBJ1-4
D gene: -

CDR3 protein: CASSLDSSGNTIYF
CDR3 DNA: TGTGCCAGCAGCTTAGACAGCTCTGGAAACACCATATATTTT
clone size: once
V gene: TRBV11-2
J gene: TRBJ1-3
D gene: -

CDR3 protein: CAWRTGDYGYTF
CDR3 DNA: TGTGCCTGGAGGACAGGGGACTATGGCTACACCTTC
clone size: -
V gene: TRBV30
J gene: TRBJ1-2
D gene: TRBD1

CDR3 protein: CASSIRTRQETQYF
CDR3 DNA: TGTGCCAGCAGCATTAGGACAAGACAAGAGACCCAGTACTTC
clone size: -
V gene: TRBV5-5
J gene: TRBJ2-5
D gene: -

CDR3 protein: CASSHSQGAGNQPQHF
CDR3 DNA: TGCGCCAGCAGCCATTCGCAGGGGGCCGGCAATCAGCCCCAGCATTTT
clone size: -
V gene: TRBV4-1
J gene: TRBJ1-5
D gene: TRBD1

CDR3 protein: CASSYWASEEQYF
CDR3 DNA: TGTGCCAGCAGCTATTGGGCGTCAGAGGAGCAGTACTTC
clone size: once
V gene: TRBV5-6
J gene: TRBJ2-7
D gene: -

CDR3 protein: CASNGGGAYTIYF
CDR3 DNA: TGTGCCAGCAACGGTGGGGGGGCGTACACCATATATTTT
clone size: -
V gene: TRBV12-3/TRBV12-4
J gene: TRBJ1-3
D gene: -

CDR3 protein: CASSRQGARKEAFF
CDR3 DNA: TGTGCCAGCAGCCGACAGGGGGCCAGAAAGGAAGCTTTCTTT
clone size: -
V gene: TRBV3-1/TRBV3-2
J gene: TRBJ1-1
D gene: TRBD1

CDR3 protein: CASQSSGGYEQYF
CDR3 DNA: TGTGCCTCTCAGTCTAGCGGGGGTTACGAGCAGTACTTC
clone size: -
V gene: TRBV24-1
J gene: TRBJ2-7
D gene: TRBD2

CDR3 protein: CASSPRGSGVFDTQYF
CDR3 DNA: TGTGCCAGCAGCCCTAGGGGGAGCGGGGTTTTTGATACGCAGTATTTT
clone size: once
V gene: TRBV9
J gene: TRBJ2-3
D gene: -

CDR3 protein: CASRRDRGMKNGYTF
CDR3 DNA: TGTGCCAGCAGGCGGGACAGGGGGATGAAGAATGGCTACACCTTC
clone size: -
V gene: TRBV6-5
J gene: TRBJ1-2
D gene: TRBD1

CDR3 protein: CASSLPAPVRSGANVLTF
CDR3 DNA: TGTGCCAGCAGTCTCCCCGCCCCGGTTAGATCTGGGGCCAACGTCCTGACTTTC
clone size: -
V gene: TRBV11-2
J gene: TRBJ2-6
D gene: -

CDR3 protein: CASSLSPGGEQYF
CDR3 DNA: TGTGCCAGCAGCTTATCTCCAGGGGGCGAGCAGTACTTC
clone size: -
V gene: TRBV11-3
J gene: TRBJ2-7
D gene: TRBD1

CDR3 protein: CASSLYGQGNSNQPQHF
CDR3 DNA: TGTGCCAGCAGTTTATATGGGCAGGGCAATAGCAATCAGCCCCAGCATTTT
clone size: -
V gene: TRBV28
J gene: TRBJ1-5
D gene: -

CDR3 protein: CAWSAPGLVGETQYF
CDR3 DNA: TGTGCCTGGAGTGCTCCGGGACTAGTTGGGGAGACCCAGTACTTC
clone size: -
V gene: TRBV30
J gene: TRBJ2-5
D gene: TRBD2

CDR3 protein: CASSSQAAGYRNEQFF
CDR3 DNA: TGCGCCAGCAGCTCGCAGGCAGCGGGGTACCGCAATGAGCAGTTCTTC
clone size: -
V gene: TRBV5-1
J gene: TRBJ2-1
D gene: TRBD2

CDR3 protein: CASSQGSLYEQYF
CDR3 DNA: TGTGCCAGCAGTCAGGGGTCGTTGTACGAGCAGTACTTC
clone size: -
V gene: TRBV6-5
J gene: TRBJ2-7
D gene: -

CDR3 protein: CASRTGIWGSYEQYF
CDR3 DNA: TGTGCCAGCAGGACAGGTATTTGGGGCTCCTACGAGCAGTACTTC
clone size: -
V gene: TRBV27
J gene: TRBJ2-7
D gene: -

CDR3 protein: CASSEESGSYEQYF
CDR3 DNA: TGTGCCAGCAGTGAAGAGTCGGGAAGCTACGAGCAGTACTTC
clone size: once
V gene: TRBV2
J gene: TRBJ2-7
D gene: -